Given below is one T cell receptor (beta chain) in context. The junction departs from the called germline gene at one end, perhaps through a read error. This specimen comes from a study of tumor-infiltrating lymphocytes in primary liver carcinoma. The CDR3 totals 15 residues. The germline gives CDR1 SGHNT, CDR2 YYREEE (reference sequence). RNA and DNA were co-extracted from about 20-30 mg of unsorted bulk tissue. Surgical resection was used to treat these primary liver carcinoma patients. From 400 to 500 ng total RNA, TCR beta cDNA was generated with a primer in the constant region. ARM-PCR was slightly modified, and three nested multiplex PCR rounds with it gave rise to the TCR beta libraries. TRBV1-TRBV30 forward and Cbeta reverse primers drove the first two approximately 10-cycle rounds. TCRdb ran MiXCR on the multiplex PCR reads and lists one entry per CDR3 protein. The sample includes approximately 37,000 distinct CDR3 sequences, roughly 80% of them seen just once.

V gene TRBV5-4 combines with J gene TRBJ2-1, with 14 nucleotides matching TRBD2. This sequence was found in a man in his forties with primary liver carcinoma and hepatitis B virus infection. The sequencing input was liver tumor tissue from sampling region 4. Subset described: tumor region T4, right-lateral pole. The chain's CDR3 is CTSSRGLAGENEQFF. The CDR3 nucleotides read TGTACCAGCAGCCGGGGACTAGCGGGAGAGAATGAGCAGTTCTTC.